The clone carrying this T cell receptor beta chain has only a few counts. Germline CDR1 reads LGHNA; CDR2 reads YNFKEQ. The CDR3 is made up of 13 amino acids. The V gene lost 1 base and the J gene lost 8 bases, with 9 bases spanning the gap. The sample comes from a study of blood T cell repertoires in COVID-19. The method was immunoSEQ multiplex PCR; TCRdb's version includes in-frame clones alone and lacks a portion of them. The sample lists about 150,000 clones, approximately 78% seen once, with about 1.8% in the top ten. This receptor was identified in an elderly man with acute or convalescent COVID-19. The sequenced sample consisted of peripheral blood. The J gene is TRBJ2-1, the V gene TRBV4-2, with D perhaps matching TRBD1 (6 bases). The CDR3 spells CASSQGDNHEQFF. Written as DNA, the CDR3 is TGTGCCAGCAGCCAAGGGGACAACCATGAGCAGTTCTTC.